This TCR beta chain was found in a study of cytotoxic CD8 clonotypes in ibrutinib-treated CLL. The CDR3 length is 14 residues. Germline CDR1 reads LNHDA; CDR2 reads SQIVND (reference sequence). V shed 4 bases and J shed 4 bases, with 11 bases lying between them. Of note for this clone: Its target is unknown.

Overall study findings and caveats: T-cell clonality at baseline went above that of age-matched healthy donors and rose and fell with circulating CD8+ T-cell counts. Stable or contracted on treatment, public clonotypes were also uncommon. Upon ibrutinib response clonality rose, and upon progression it fell back toward baseline.

Some clones are missing from TCRdb's copy, which holds only in-frame ones; the method was immunoSEQ multiplex PCR. Among some 310,000 clones listed, 70% to 80% were seen once. Sequencing used PBMCs, obtained before ibrutinib treatment. The chain recombines TRBV19 with TRBJ1-5; weak D call: TRBD1 (5 bases). The clonotype was recovered from a human donor with chronic lymphocytic leukemia. CDR3 loop: CASSTRGLNQPQHF. Written as DNA, the CDR3 is TGTGCCAGTAGTACGCGGGGACTAAATCAGCCCCAGCATTTT.